This T cell receptor (beta chain) is from a study of T-cell reconstitution after alpha-beta-depleted transplantation in children. Study-wide points: Reports say that about two months after transplant, the alpha-beta T cells came out of several hundred graft clones that had expanded. Newly produced T cells mostly accounted for T-cell counts and diversity one year post-transplant. Surviving recipient T cells and intrathymic progenitors accounted for some patients' high TCRbeta diversity at day 60.

V lost 6 bases to trimming and J lost 1 base, with 13 bases between them. The germline V gene has CDR1 MDHEN and CDR2 SYDVKM. This CDR3 comprises 15 residues. The authors prepared the TCRbeta library with unique molecular identifiers. MiXCR, applied by TCRdb to the PCR reads, yields one record per CDR3 protein. The sample lists more than 15,000 distinct CDR3 sequences; under 15% were seen once. Many counts were recorded for this clonotype. Its antigen remains unknown. The TCR was taken from a boy in the first two years of life who had a stem cell transplant for Wiskott-Aldrich syndrome, so the T cells may come from the graft donor. This sample comprised PBMCs, mostly from graft donor cells, obtained 180 days after TCRalphabeta/CD19-depleted stem cell transplant. The chain joins TRBV28 to TRBJ2-4; a weak D match, TRBD1 (8 bases). The CDR3 protein is CASRQQGGAKNIQYF. CDR3 nucleotide sequence: TGTGCCAGCAGACAACAGGGGGGGGCCAAAAACATTCAGTACTTC. Complete variable domain (other parts from reference TRBV28 and TRBJ2-4): DVKVTQSSRYLVKRTGEKVFLECVQDMDHENMFWYRQDPGLGLRLIYFSYDVKMKEKGDIPEGYSVSREKKERFSLILESASTNQTSMYLCASRQQGGAKNIQYFGAGTRLSVL.